Each of the 16 T cell receptor beta chains below was sequenced from the same sample in a study of T cell responses to AZD1222 COVID-19 vaccine. The repertoire was sequenced with immunoSEQ multiplex PCR; TCRdb's copy has only in-frame clones and lacks some. The sample contains more than 95,000 clones, 80% to 90% of which appear only once. The material was peripheral blood, obtained 28 days after the second AZD1222 dose. The receptors originated from an adult who received the AZD1222 COVID-19 vaccine.

This clone was seen just once. This chain uses TRBV28 with TRBJ1-2; no definite D call. Germline V gene sequence: CDR1 MDHEN, CDR2 SYDVKM. V lost 4 bases and J lost 4, with 13 bases in between. The CDR3 spans 14 residues. The CDR3 protein is CASSSPGLGYGYTF. The CDR3 DNA sequence: TGTGCCAGCAGTTCCCCAGGACTAGGCTATGGCTACACCTTC.

The chain joins TRBV5-1 to TRBJ2-7, with TRBD2 matching 7 bases. The germline V gene has CDR1 SGHRS and CDR2 YFSETQ. The CDR3 spans 15 residues. J was trimmed by 5 bases and V by 0 bases; bases with no gene match: 8. As DNA, the CDR3 is TGCGCCAGCAGCTTGGCGGGACTACTCATCCACGAGCAGTACTTC. This gives the protein CASSLAGLLIHEQYF.

This chain joins TRBV28 and TRBJ2-7; the D gene is possibly TRBD2 (6 bases). Germline assignment: CDR1 MDHEN and CDR2 SYDVKM. CDR3 length equals 13 residues. The germline V and J ends were trimmed by 6 bases and 6 bases, with 15 bases remaining between them. CDR3 loop: CASSTVGGIEQYF. In DNA, the CDR3 is TGTGCCAGCAGCACCGTTGGGGGGATCGAGCAGTACTTC.

In its sample, this clone was seen once. The J gene is TRBJ2-7, the V gene TRBV5-6; possibly TRBD2 for D (6 bases). In germline, CDR1 is SGHDT, CDR2 YYEEEE. The CDR3 runs 16 residues. V gave up 2 bases and J gave up 0 bases, with 15 bases separating them. DNA of the CDR3: TGTGCCAGCAGCTTCGGCGGGACCGTGCTCTCCTACGAGCAGTACTTC. Residues: CASSFGGTVLSYEQYF.

The chain recombines TRBV12-5 with TRBJ2-3; TRBD2 agrees at 12 bases. Unmatched junction bases numbered 12, after V lost 1 base and J lost 4 bases. This CDR3 comprises 19 residues. Germline CDR1 reads LGHNT; CDR2 reads FRNRAP. DNA for the CDR3: TGTGCTAGTGGTTTGGCCCAAACTAGCGGGGGGTACATCGCAGATACGCAGTATTTT. Protein sequence: CASGLAQTSGGYIADTQYF.

The gene calls are TRBV5-1 and TRBJ1-4; D gene ambiguous. The germline V gene encodes CDR1 SGHRS and CDR2 YFSETQ. Trimming cost V 1 base and J 7 bases, with 11 bases left between them. This CDR3 contains 14 residues. CDR3 sequence: CASSLLSWGEKLFF. The CDR3 DNA is TGCGCCAGCAGCTTGTTATCGTGGGGTGAAAAACTGTTTTTT.

The rearrangement links TRBV4-1 to TRBJ1-1; no firm D call. Germline V gene lookup returns CDR1 MGHRA and CDR2 YSYEKL. The CDR3 has 15 residues. V shed 1 base and J shed 1 base, with 10 bases lying between them. As DNA, the CDR3 is TGCGCCAGCAGCCAAGGTTGGGCCCAGAACACTGAAGCTTTCTTT. Its translation is CASSQGWAQNTEAFF.

Concerning this clone: Sequence at one end of the junction differs from germline and may be a read error. This chain uses TRBV7-7 with TRBJ2-2; no definite D call. CDR3 size: 13 residues. Per the germline V gene, CDR1 is SSHAT and CDR2 is FNYEAQ (reference sequence). The CDR3 loop is CASSLALTGELFF. The CDR3 DNA reads TGTGCTAGCAGCTTAGCACTTACCGGGGAGCTGTTTTTT.

This clone has just a few counts. The V and J genes are TRBV5-6 and TRBJ2-7; 9 bases match TRBD1. The CDR3 covers 13 residues. Germline values: CDR1 SGHDT, CDR2 YYEEEE. The junction had 3 bases not matched to a gene; V was cut back by 2 bases and J by 6 bases. CDR3 amino acids: CASSFWDRAEQYF. CDR3 nucleotides: TGTGCCAGCAGCTTCTGGGACAGGGCCGAGCAGTACTTC.

For the CDR3, the DNA is TGTGCCAGCAGCTTGCCCTACCCCGGGACAGGCAAAAACATTCAGTACTTC. This codes for CASSLPYPGTGKNIQYF. The gene calls are TRBV5-8 and TRBJ2-4; 8 bases agree with TRBD1. The V gene's germline CDR1 is SGHTS and CDR2 YDEGEE. Trimming cost V 1 base and J 3 bases; bases outside gene matches: 9. The CDR3 covers 17 residues.

The chain couples TRBV11-3 to TRBJ1-3; weak D call: TRBD1 (6 bases). The CDR3 totals 18 residues. Germline V gene sequence: CDR1 SGHNT, CDR2 YENEEA. V lost 0 bases to trimming and J lost 0 bases, with 15 bases between them. The CDR3 nucleotides are TGTGCCAGCAGCTTAGAAGGGGACACCCCCTTCTCTGGAAACACCATATATTTT. Its translation: CASSLEGDTPFSGNTIYF.

J is TRBJ2-7 and V is TRBV4-1; D perhaps matches TRBD1 (6 bases). The V end lost 0 bases, the J end lost 7 bases, and 16 bases lay between the germline ends. The CDR3 extends over 15 amino acids. Looked up from germline, CDR1 is MGHRA and CDR2 is YSYEKL. As DNA, the CDR3 is TGCGCCAGCAGCCAAGACAACCCGGGACAAAGGGAGCAGTACTTC. It translates to CASSQDNPGQREQYF.

The chain is built from TRBV7-8 and TRBJ2-7; D is undetermined. The length of the CDR3 is 12 residues. V lost 2 bases and J lost 3, with 5 bases in between. Germline V CDR1 and CDR2: SGHVS, FQNEAQ. The CDR3 bases are TGTGCCAGCAGCTTAAGCGACTACGAGCAGTACTTC. This encodes CASSLSDYEQYF.

The J gene is TRBJ2-7, the V gene TRBV7-8; D ambiguous. The CDR3 length is 15 residues. V lost 5 bases to trimming and J lost 0 bases, with 14 bases between them. Germline V lookup: CDR1 SGHVS, CDR2 FQNEAQ. CDR3 residues: CASSPPASLSYEQYF. DNA for the CDR3: TGTGCCAGCAGCCCGCCCGCCAGCCTCTCCTACGAGCAGTACTTC.

The chain uses TRBV10-1 and TRBJ2-7; possibly TRBD1 or TRBD2 for D (5 bases each). CDR1 and CDR2 from the germline V gene are WNHNN and SYGVQD (reference sequence). The CDR3 consists of 15 residues. V dropped 5 bases and J dropped 2 bases, with 16 bases sitting between them. CDR3 DNA sequence: TGCGCCAGCAGTCCCCCCCGGGACGGGACCTACGAGCAGTACTTC. Protein sequence: CASSPPRDGTYEQYF.

This clone was seen just once. The chain links TRBV7-2 to TRBJ1-6, with 7 bases that match TRBD1. CDR3 size: 14 residues. Germline values: CDR1 SGHTA, CDR2 FQGNSA. The J segment lost 9 bases and the V segment lost 1 base, leaving 3 bases of the junction unmatched. CDR3: CASSLDRGGSPLHF. CDR3 in DNA: TGTGCCAGCAGCTTAGACAGGGGTGGTTCACCCCTCCACTTT.